This T cell receptor beta chain was recovered during a study of molecular identifiers for immune sequencing clone quantification. Study at large: Replicates partitioned RNA from roughly 21,000 or 96,000 naive CD8 cells into five parts, sequencing four. Points from the study as a whole: Identical TCR molecules sharing a barcode could underestimate highly expanded clone sizes. The study found clones above 20 RNA copies held over 97% of effector molecules and under 1% in naive cells.

The table lists this clonotype with a few counts. Its antigen is as yet unknown. V was clipped by 3 bases and J by 5 bases; unmatched bases: 8. The germline CDR1 and CDR2 sequences are SGHDT and YYEEEE. This CDR3 is 16 amino acids long. Previously described methods and listed TCR primers were used for bulk TCR libraries. Each CDR3 protein gets one entry after TCRdb re-called the PCR reads with MiXCR. The sample records about 640,000 distinct CDR3 sequences, roughly 21% being singletons. The clonotype originates from a human donor in good health. Some libraries in this study had Jurkat cell RNA spiked in. The chain recombines TRBV5-6 with TRBJ1-4, with TRBD1 matching 9 bases. Sequencing was done on a sample of naive CD8+ T cells from blood, with Jurkat cell RNA spiked in. Sample subset: FACS-sorted CD8+CD4-CCR7+CD45RA+ naive T cells. CDR3: CASSSDGTGRNEKLFF. For the CDR3, the DNA is TGTGCCAGCAGCTCAGATGGGACAGGGAGAAATGAAAAACTGTTTTTT. The whole variable domain, filled in from reference TRBV5-6 and TRBJ1-4, reads DAGVTQSPTHLIKTRGQQVTLRCSPKSGHDTVSWYQQALGQGPQFIFQYYEEEERQRGNFPDRFSGHQFPNYSSELNVNALLLGDSALYLCASSSDGTGRNEKLFFGSGTQLSVL.